The 21 T cell receptor beta chains below all came from one sample that was sequenced in a study of shared clonotypes between healthy human individuals. Assay used: immunoSEQ multiplex PCR; TCRdb lists only in-frame clones, some missing. The sample has more than 1 million clones; 75% to 80% are singletons. Sequences were obtained from memory CD4+ T cells from PBMCs. Regarding subset: CD45RA-negative fraction. The source is a man between 18 and 35 years old in good health. Some clones in this sample may be carry-over from other donors' samples.

This clone was counted once. The chain uses TRBV6-5 and TRBJ1-1; 8 nucleotides line up with TRBD1. Germline CDR1 and CDR2: MNHEY and SVGAGI. The V segment lost 6 bases and the J segment 7 bases; nucleotides outside the gene matches: 13. This CDR3 has 15 amino acids. This CDR3 reads CASSIWGRGLVEAFF. The DNA of the CDR3 is TGTGCCAGCAGCATATGGGGCAGGGGGCTCGTTGAAGCTTTCTTT.

This chain joins TRBV5-6 and TRBJ2-2; D is ambiguous. CDR3 length: 15 residues. The germline gives CDR1 SGHDT, CDR2 YYEEEE. V lost 0 bases to trimming and J lost 3 bases, with 9 bases between them. The CDR3 spells CASSLAMAHTGELFF. The CDR3 region has the DNA TGTGCCAGCAGCTTGGCCATGGCCCACACCGGGGAGCTGTTTTTT.

Comment on this clone: Other DNA sequences within the sample encode an identical CDR3. The chain couples TRBV5-1 to TRBJ1-1, with no clear D. The CDR3 has 14 amino acids. Germline V CDR1 and CDR2: SGHRS, YFSETQ. V shed 4 bases and J shed 1 base, with 11 bases lying between them. The CDR3 sequence is CASSLLGPNTEAFF. Here the CDR3 DNA reads TGCGCCAGCAGCCTACTTGGGCCGAACACTGAAGCTTTCTTT.

The J gene is TRBJ2-5, the V gene TRBV19; D unclear. The CDR3 sequence is 13 residues long. The germline V gene has CDR1 LNHDA and CDR2 SQIVND (reference sequence). V shed 6 bases and J shed 5 bases, with 13 bases lying between them. The DNA of the CDR3 is TGTGCCAGTAGCCCTAGGGCTCGGGAGACCCAGTACTTC. Residues: CASSPRARETQYF.

Many counts were recorded for this clone. The V call is TRBV4-3, the J call TRBJ1-2; D is unresolved. This CDR3 comprises 16 residues. Between the trimmed V and J ends, which lost 2 bases and 5 bases, there was a span of 18 bases. Germline V gene lookup returns CDR1 LGHNA and CDR2 YSLEER. The DNA for the CDR3 is TGCGCCAGCAGCCAACGCGGCCAGGCCCCTGGATATGGCTACACCTTC. Amino acid sequence: CASSQRGQAPGYGYTF.

The chain combines TRBV5-1 with TRBJ2-1, with 7 bases fitting TRBD2. This CDR3 has 15 amino acids. Trimming cost V 0 bases and J 6 bases; bases outside gene matches: 6. CDR1 and CDR2 from the germline V gene are SGHRS and YFSETQ. The CDR3 here is CASSLGLAAVNEQFF. The CDR3 DNA reads as TGCGCCAGCAGCTTGGGGCTAGCGGCCGTCAATGAGCAGTTCTTC.

V gene TRBV2 combines with J gene TRBJ2-2, with TRBD2 as a possible D gene (6 bases). Trimming removed 7 bases at V and 1 base at J, with 10 bases between. The CDR3 extends over 14 amino acids. Germline V gene sequence: CDR1 SNHLY, CDR2 FYNNEI. In DNA, the CDR3 is TGTGCCAGCACCCAAGCGGGGAACACCGGGGAGCTGTTTTTT. Its translation is CASTQAGNTGELFF.

The chain is built from TRBV18 and TRBJ1-1, with D possibly being TRBD1 (6 bases). The CDR3 extends over 16 amino acids. CDR1 KGHSH and CDR2 LQKENI come from the germline V gene. With 3 bases removed from V and 0 bases from J, the gap between germline ends came to 14 bases. The CDR3 DNA reads as TGTGCCAGCTCACCTATGGCAGGGGCCTTGAACACTGAAGCTTTCTTT. It yields the protein CASSPMAGALNTEAFF.

The chain combines TRBV6-1 with TRBJ2-3, with 8 positions matching TRBD1. J gave up 4 bases and V 4 bases, and 7 bases lay outside the gene matches. CDR1 and CDR2 from the germline V gene are MNHNS and SASEGT. The CDR3 contains 15 residues. The CDR3: CASSVRDRTADTQYF. The DNA of the CDR3 is TGTGCCAGCAGTGTCCGGGACAGGACCGCAGATACGCAGTATTTT.

The chain combines TRBV7-2 with TRBJ2-5, with 7 bases lining up with TRBD2. The length of the CDR3 is 15 residues. The germline V gene encodes CDR1 SGHTA and CDR2 FQGNSA. The ends lost 5 bases at V and 5 bases at J; junction bases unmatched: 11. In DNA form, the CDR3 reads TGTGCCAGCAGCCCACGTGGGACTACTAAGGAGACCCAGTACTTC. Residues: CASSPRGTTKETQYF.

This chain links TRBV19 with TRBJ1-5; D unclear. The V gene lost 2 bases and the J gene lost 6 bases, with 8 bases spanning the gap. This CDR3 region has 13 residues. Germline lookup yields CDR1 LNHDA and CDR2 SQIVND (reference sequence). CDR3 in amino acids: CASSIKVSQPQHF. In nucleotides, the CDR3 is TGTGCCAGTAGTATAAAGGTAAGTCAGCCCCAGCATTTT.

The gene calls are TRBV6-6 and TRBJ1-5; perhaps TRBD1 as D (5 bases). This CDR3 region has 16 residues. V lost 3 bases and J 3 bases, leaving 15 bases between the germline ends. Germline V gene sequence: CDR1 MNHNY, CDR2 SVGAGI (reference sequence). CDR3 sequence: CASSYQTRGYNQPQHF. CDR3 nucleotide sequence: TGTGCCAGCAGTTATCAAACCCGGGGCTACAATCAGCCCCAGCATTTT.

The chain combines TRBV9 with TRBJ2-3, with 7 nucleotides matching TRBD1. The J segment lost 2 bases and the V segment lost 3 bases, leaving 15 bases of the junction unmatched. Germline V gives CDR1 SGDLS, CDR2 YYNGEE. The CDR3 has 18 residues. The DNA of the CDR3 is TGTGCCAGCAGCGCGAGGGGGCTTACTAGGGGGAACACAGATACGCAGTATTTT. This encodes CASSARGLTRGNTDTQYF.

In its sample, this clone was seen once. The chain has TRBV28 and TRBJ2-6; D remains unclear. This CDR3 region has 17 residues. V was pared by 5 bases and J by 0 bases, with 14 bases between. Germline CDR1 MDHEN, CDR2 SYDVKM. The CDR3 is CASSSSELSSGANVLTF. CDR3 sequence (DNA): TGTGCCAGCAGTAGCTCAGAGCTTAGCTCTGGGGCCAACGTCCTGACTTTC. The full variable domain, its missing parts supplied by reference TRBV28 and TRBJ2-6, is DVKVTQSSRYLVKRTGEKVFLECVQDMDHENMFWYRQDPGLGLRLIYFSYDVKMKEKGDIPEGYSVSREKKERFSLILESASTNQTSMYLCASSSSELSSGANVLTFGAGSRLTVL.

J is TRBJ2-1 and V is TRBV7-9; TRBD2 matches at 8 bases. Germline V gives CDR1 SEHNR, CDR2 FQNEAQ (reference sequence). This CDR3 has 13 residues. With 4 bases clipped from V and 11 bases from J, the junction kept 7 bases outside the gene matches. Here the CDR3 DNA reads TGTGCCAGCAGCTCGTTTGCGGGGGGAAAGCAGTTCTTC. Encoded protein: CASSSFAGGKQFF.

V usage is TRBV5-4 and J usage is TRBJ1-2, with TRBD1 matching 7 bases. Unmatched junction bases numbered 11, after V lost 4 bases and J lost 8 bases. The CDR3 is made up of 14 amino acids. Germline V gives CDR1 SGHNT, CDR2 YYREEE (reference sequence). This CDR3 is CASSTDRDLTGYTF. CDR3 sequence (DNA): TGTGCCAGCAGCACCGACAGGGACTTAACGGGCTACACCTTC.

This clone has just one count. The gene calls are TRBV19 and TRBJ2-1; 11 bases fit TRBD2. Germline V gene sequence: CDR1 LNHDA, CDR2 SQIVND (reference sequence). The CDR3 runs 16 residues. With 5 bases clipped from V and 4 bases from J, the junction kept 7 bases outside the gene matches. CDR3: CASSLDLAGGYNEQFF. DNA for the CDR3: TGTGCCAGTAGTCTTGACCTAGCGGGAGGTTACAATGAGCAGTTCTTC.

The chain joins TRBV19 to TRBJ1-5, with D possibly matching TRBD1 (5 bases). The CDR3 loop spans 16 amino acids. The V and J ends lost 3 bases and 6 bases respectively, with 18 bases between them. CDR1 is LNHDA and CDR2 is SQIVND in the germline V gene (reference sequence). CDR3 DNA sequence: TGTGCCAGTAGTATTTTTGGGGCAGGGAGAGGTCAGCCCCAGCATTTT. It yields the protein CASSIFGAGRGQPQHF.

The rearrangement joins TRBV11-3 to TRBJ2-2; D unresolved. V lost 5 bases and J 1 base, leaving 11 bases between the germline ends. The CDR3 is 15 amino acids. Germline V CDR1 and CDR2: SGHNT, YENEEA. This chain's CDR3 is CASSKGTVNTGELFF. The CDR3 bases are TGTGCCAGCAGCAAAGGAACGGTGAACACCGGGGAGCTGTTTTTT.

CDR3 nucleotide sequence: TGTGCCAGCAGCCACGCGTGGGGGTCTGGAAACACCATATATTTT. It yields the protein CASSHAWGSGNTIYF. V gene TRBV14 combines with J gene TRBJ1-3; tentative D call: TRBD1 (5 bases). With 3 bases removed from V and 1 base from J, the gap between germline ends came to 10 bases. From germline, CDR1 is SGHDN and CDR2 FVKESK. The CDR3 runs to 15 residues.

This clone occurred once. The chain links TRBV9 to TRBJ2-7, with D maybe TRBD1 (5 bases). The CDR3 is 13 residues long. CDR1 is SGDLS, CDR2 YYNGEE, per germline. Trimming left V 0 bases short and J 6 bases short, with 10 bases between. In DNA form, the CDR3 reads TGTGCCAGCAGCGTAGTGGGTCAGGGCGAGCAGTACTTC. This gives the protein CASSVVGQGEQYF.